The 9 T cell receptor beta chains listed next were all sequenced from one sample in a study of Graves' ophthalmopathy and Graves' hyperthyroidism. Transcripts of RNA were the source for amplifying TCR beta CDR3 regions. HTBI primers were employed in first-round RT-PCR, then a second-round multiplex PCR followed. TCRdb recomputed calls from the multiplex PCR reads with MiXCR, one row per CDR3 protein. The sample carries hundreds of thousands of distinct CDR3 sequences, around a fifth recorded once. Sequenced: peripheral blood. The receptors derive from a woman under 30 with stable Graves' hyperthyroidism.

Many counts were recorded for this clonotype. The chain is built from TRBV29-1 and TRBJ2-3, with TRBD1 matching over 11 bases. The CDR3 spans 15 residues. Per the germline V gene, CDR1 is SQVTM and CDR2 is ANQGSEA. V lost 7 bases, J lost 12 bases, and 18 bases stayed unmatched. CDR3: CSASPGQGDETRQYF. DNA for the CDR3: TGCAGCGCCTCGCCGGGACAGGGGGACGAGACTCGCCAGTATTTT.

This clonotype was counted ten times or more. This chain joins TRBV29-1 and TRBJ2-7; 9 nucleotides match TRBD2. There are 14 residues in the CDR3. Trimming at V came to 1 base and at J to 4 bases, leaving 5 bases not matched to a gene. CDR1 is SQVTM, CDR2 ANQGSEA, per germline. The CDR3 nucleotides are TGCAGCGTTGAAGGGGGGACTAGCCGATACGAGCAGTACTTC. It yields the protein CSVEGGTSRYEQYF.

The chain links TRBV2 to TRBJ2-7; possible D gene TRBD2, 6 bases. This CDR3 contains 13 residues. V shed 5 bases and J shed 10 bases, with 18 bases lying between them. Germline CDR1 reads SNHLY; CDR2 reads FYNNEI. As DNA, the CDR3 is TGTGCCAGCAGTTATATCGGGAGAGGGGATCAGTACTTC. Protein product: CASSYIGRGDQYF. The variable domain in full, completed from reference TRBV2 and TRBJ2-7, reads EPEVTQTPSHQVTQMGQEVILRCVPISNHLYFYWYRQILGQKVEFLVSFYNNEISEKSEIFDDQFSVERPDGSNFTLKIRSTKLEDSAMYFCASSYIGRGDQYFGPGTRLTVT.

About this clonotype itself: A read error may be the cause here, since a much bigger clone is one base away. The DNA for the CDR3 is TGTGCCAGCAGCTACCGGGACAGGGGCACCGGGGAGCTGTTTTTT. Its protein product is CASSYRDRGTGELFF. The chain couples TRBV7-8 to TRBJ2-2; 10 bases line up with TRBD1. CDR1 and CDR2 (germline): SGHVS, FQNEAQ. The length of the CDR3 is 15 residues. V dropped 4 bases and J dropped 4; count of bases not matched to a gene: 3. The whole variable domain, remainder taken from reference TRBV7-8 and TRBJ2-2, is GAGVSQSPRYKVAKRGQDVALRCDPISGHVSLFWYQQALGQGPEFLTYFQNEAQLDKSGLPSDRFFAERPEGSVSTLKIQRTQQEDSAVYLCASSYRDRGTGELFFGEGSRLTVL.

Many counts were recorded for this clonotype. The rearrangement uses TRBV29-1 and TRBJ2-5; the match to TRBD2 covers 12 bases. From germline, CDR1 is SQVTM and CDR2 ANQGSEA. This CDR3 comprises 21 residues. Trimming took 4 bases from V and 3 from J; bases not matched to a gene: 24. The CDR3 bases are TGCAGCGTTGGGGGGATCTACCGACTAGCGGGAGAAGGCCGCTTCAAAGAGACCCAGTACTTC. As protein: CSVGGIYRLAGEGRFKETQYF.

Ten or more counts support this clonotype. The chain joins TRBV2 to TRBJ2-7, with D uncertain. The V gene's germline CDR1 is SNHLY and CDR2 FYNNEI. CDR3 length: 14 residues. V was shortened by 4 bases and J by 1 base, with 11 bases between the two germline ends. CDR3 sequence: CASSGEGRSYEQYF. DNA for the CDR3: TGTGCCAGCAGTGGAGAAGGAAGATCCTACGAGCAGTACTTC.

The chain combines TRBV6-2 or TRBV6-3 with TRBJ2-5; 9 nucleotides line up with TRBD1. The DNA end is more similar to TRBJ2-7, so the J call may be wrong. CDR3 length equals 15 residues. The germline V gene has CDR1 MNHEY and CDR2 SVGEGT. The CDR3 bases are TGTGCCAGCAGGCGCACCGGGACAGGGAGGAACGAGCAGTACTTC. Protein product: CASRRTGTGRNEQYF.

V usage is TRBV2 and J usage is TRBJ1-2; D is uncertain. V lost 2 bases, J lost 8 bases, and 18 bases lay in between. CDR1 and CDR2 (germline): SNHLY, FYNNEI. The CDR3 extends over 15 amino acids. The CDR3 sequence: CASSEIVYGSQGYTF. CDR3 sequence (DNA): TGTGCCAGCAGTGAAATAGTTTATGGCAGTCAGGGCTACACCTTC.

This clonotype was detected many times. The chain employs TRBV11-2 and TRBJ1-6, with D possibly TRBD1 on 5 matching bases. V was trimmed by 5 bases and J by 5 bases, leaving 10 bases between them. The CDR3 sequence is 14 residues long. Germline CDR1 SGHAT, CDR2 FQNNGV. The CDR3 DNA follows: TGTGCCAGCAGCCAAACAGGAAATAATTCACCCCTCCACTTT. Translating gives CASSQTGNNSPLHF.